The clone carrying this T cell receptor beta chain was recorded many times. This sample stems from a study of T cells in Graves' hyperthyroidism and ophthalmopathy. Blood was sampled at initial diagnosis of hyperthyroidism, prior to onset of any ophthalmopathy symptoms. TCR beta CDR3 sequences were amplified from RNA transcripts. Primed by the HTBI set, a first-round RT-PCR was run on the TCR CDR3. TCRdb reprocessed the multiplex PCR reads with MiXCR, giving one entry per CDR3 protein. The sample lists 150,000 or so distinct CDR3 sequences, 9.4% occurring once. Sequencing used blood. This receptor was identified in a woman between 18 and 30 years old with Graves' hyperthyroidism that later progressed to Graves' ophthalmopathy.

The CDR3 region is CSARDVRLYGYTF. CDR3 DNA sequence: TGCAGTGCTAGAGATGTCCGCCTCTATGGCTACACCTTC. The rearrangement joins TRBV20-1 to TRBJ1-2; D remains ambiguous. The CDR3 sequence is 13 residues long. The V end was cut by 0 bases, the J end by 4 bases, with 9 bases between. CDR1 and CDR2 (germline): DFQATT, SNEGSKA (reference sequence).